The present T cell receptor beta chain was sequenced within a study of CD8+ T cells in alopecia areata. Overall study findings and caveats: In scalp and blood during tofacitinib, many expanded lesional clones persisted.

Noted treatment: oral pan-JAK inhibitor, 5-10 mg twice daily. Collected material from alopecia areata patients comprised lesional scalp punch biopsies and peripheral blood. RNA was isolated and reverse transcribed to cDNA, the sequencing template. The assay was immunoSEQ multiplex PCR, and TCRdb's table has in-frame clones only and misses some. Here the sample spans 60,000 to 85,000 clones, roughly 66% being singletons. Points on this clone: Antigen: not known.

This TCR derives from a human donor with alopecia areata. The specimen comprised CD8+ T cells sorted from blood, sampled at week 24, from a patient treated with tofacitinib.

The CDR3 loop is CASTEIGAGVQETQYF. Here the CDR3 DNA reads TGCGCCAGCACCGAAATTGGGGCGGGCGTCCAAGAGACCCAGTACTTC. The V call is TRBV23-1, the J call TRBJ2-5; D is perhaps TRBD1 or TRBD2 (5 bases each). Being an ORF, TRBV23-1 has a function that is uncertain. Trimming removed 7 bases from V and 1 base from J, with 19 bases in between. CDR3 length: 16 residues.